What follows are 20 T cell receptor beta chains derived from one specimen sequenced in a study of cytomegalovirus exposure and HLA in healthy donors. 60 Vbeta and 13 Jbeta primers were used in PCR. TCRdb's table, derived via immunoSEQ multiplex PCR, lists solely in-frame clones and lacks some. The repertoire holds some 170,000 clones, with roughly 85% as singletons. The specimen sequenced was PBMCs. All receptors derive from a man aged 35 to 55 in good health and CMV-seropositive.

This clone came up once. The chain links TRBV5-1 to TRBJ2-3; 7 bases agree with TRBD2. CDR1 SGHRS and CDR2 YFSETQ come from the germline V gene. The J segment lost 6 bases and the V segment lost 1 base, leaving 8 bases of the junction unmatched. The CDR3 extends over 15 amino acids. The CDR3: CASSLQSGITDTQYF. CDR3 DNA: TGCGCCAGCAGCTTGCAGAGCGGGATTACGGATACGCAGTATTTT.

The genes are TRBV10-3 and TRBJ2-5; 8 nucleotides agree with TRBD1. The CDR3 runs to 12 residues. Looked up from germline, CDR1 is ENHRY and CDR2 is SYGVKD. The CDR3 coding sequence is TGTGCAACGGCGGACAGGGAAGAGACCCAGTACTTC. As protein: CATADREETQYF.

The chain carries TRBV2 and TRBJ2-3; tentatively, D is TRBD2 (5 bases). This CDR3 spans 15 amino acids. V lost 4 bases to trimming and J lost 0 bases, with 11 bases between them. Per germline, CDR1 SNHLY and CDR2 FYNNEI. For the CDR3, the DNA is TGTGCCAGCAGTGGGTTCGGGGTGAGCACAGATACGCAGTATTTT. Translating gives CASSGFGVSTDTQYF. Full variable domain (missing parts from reference TRBV2 and TRBJ2-3): EPEVTQTPSHQVTQMGQEVILRCVPISNHLYFYWYRQILGQKVEFLVSFYNNEISEKSEIFDDQFSVERPDGSNFTLKIRSTKLEDSAMYFCASSGFGVSTDTQYFGPGTRLTVL.

A few counts support this clone. The V call is TRBV30, the J call TRBJ2-7, with 11 bases that match TRBD2. V lost 2 bases to trimming and J lost 5 bases; unmatched junction nucleotides: 11. The CDR3 length is 16 residues. Germline CDR1 is GTSNPN and CDR2 is SVGIG (reference sequence). The CDR3 is CAWSIPTSGRRDEQYF. In DNA, the CDR3 is TGTGCCTGGAGTATCCCTACTAGCGGGAGAAGGGACGAGCAGTACTTC.

The rearrangement joins TRBV7-8 to TRBJ2-1; 10 bases agree with TRBD2. Germline trimming cut 4 bases from V and 9 bases from J; bases unmatched to any gene: 3. The CDR3 spans 13 residues. From germline, CDR1 is SGHVS and CDR2 FQNEAQ. CDR3 DNA sequence: TGTGCCAGCAGCTATAGCGGGAGGCGTGAGCAGTTCTTC. Residues: CASSYSGRREQFF.

V and J are TRBV18 and TRBJ2-7; D is possibly TRBD1 (5 bases). The V and J ends lost 3 bases and 5 bases respectively, with 14 bases between them. Germline V gives CDR1 KGHSH, CDR2 LQKENI. CDR3 length equals 14 residues. This CDR3 reads CASSPVTGLDEQYF. CDR3 DNA: TGTGCCAGCTCACCCGTAACAGGTCTGGACGAGCAGTACTTC.

As to this clone: One junction end disagrees with the germline gene, perhaps due to a read error. The chain joins TRBV10-1 to TRBJ2-6; weak D call: TRBD1 (6 bases). Germline V CDR1 and CDR2: WNHNN, SYGVQD (reference sequence). The CDR3 contains 17 residues. Written as DNA, the CDR3 is TGCGCCAGCAGGGACAGAATATCGAGCTCTGGGGCCAACGGCCTGACTTTC. Translating it yields CASRDRISSSGANGLTF.

This rearrangement joins TRBV5-1 to TRBJ2-1; 13 nucleotides align to TRBD2. The CDR3 is 14 residues long. Germline CDR1 reads SGHRS; CDR2 reads YFSETQ. V gave up 4 bases and J gave up 10 bases; unmatched junction bases: 5. The CDR3 is CASSVGLAGDEQFF. In DNA, the CDR3 is TGCGCCAGCAGCGTCGGACTAGCGGGAGACGAGCAGTTCTTC.

This clone occurred a few times. The J gene is TRBJ1-6, the V gene TRBV9; 10 nucleotides agree with TRBD1. Germline V CDR1 and CDR2: SGDLS, YYNGEE. Trimming removed 3 bases from V and 9 bases from J; junction bases left unmatched: 6. There are 15 residues in the CDR3. CDR3 in amino acids: CASSGRGTGASPLHF. In DNA, the CDR3 is TGTGCCAGCAGCGGGCGCGGGACAGGGGCTTCACCCCTCCACTTT.

This clone has more than one count but fewer than ten. The V and J genes are TRBV10-2 and TRBJ2-7; TRBD1 might be the D (5 bases). This CDR3 is 14 amino acids long. Trimming pared 4 bases from V and 3 bases from J, leaving 13 bases between. Germline loops: CDR1 WSHSY, CDR2 SAAADI. The CDR3 protein is CASSGQSGVYEQYF. DNA for the CDR3: TGCGCCAGCAGTGGACAGTCAGGAGTCTACGAGCAGTACTTC.

The V gene is TRBV18, the J gene TRBJ2-2; 14 nucleotides line up with TRBD2. Unmatched junction bases numbered 3, after V lost 0 bases and J lost 9 bases. Germline loops: CDR1 KGHSH, CDR2 LQKENI. The CDR3 is 16 residues long. This CDR3 is CASSPPGTSGSRELFF. CDR3 DNA: TGTGCCAGCTCACCACCCGGGACTAGCGGGAGTAGGGAGCTGTTTTTT.

The DNA for the CDR3 is TGCGCCAGCAGCACAGGGGGCAAAGGCTACGAGCAGTACTTC. Its protein product is CASSTGGKGYEQYF. The chain employs TRBV5-1 and TRBJ2-7; 9 bases are a match to TRBD1. CDR3 size: 14 residues. V trimming: 4 bases; J trimming: 3 bases; junction bases outside the gene matches: 5. Germline V lookup: CDR1 SGHRS, CDR2 YFSETQ.

The chain employs TRBV29-1 and TRBJ1-5, with 7 bases aligning to TRBD1. Germline V gene data show CDR1 as SQVTM and CDR2 as ANQGSEA. This CDR3 is 17 amino acids long. Trimming cost V 6 bases and J 0 bases; bases outside gene matches: 14. This CDR3 reads CSVFHGDRRNSNQPQHF. The CDR3 nucleotides read TGCAGCGTCTTTCATGGGGACAGAAGAAATAGCAATCAGCCCCAGCATTTT.

The chain has TRBV5-1 and TRBJ2-2, with 10 positions matching TRBD2. The ends lost 5 bases at V and 3 bases at J; junction bases unmatched: 19. In germline, CDR1 is SGHRS, CDR2 YFSETQ. The CDR3 has 20 residues. CDR3 amino acids: CASRNQTVRFSGRYTGELFF. The CDR3 DNA follows: TGCGCCAGCAGGAACCAGACTGTTAGGTTTAGCGGGAGGTACACCGGGGAGCTGTTTTTT.

This chain connects TRBV28 to TRBJ1-5; TRBD1 aligns across 8 bases. CDR1 is MDHEN, CDR2 SYDVKM, per germline. The CDR3 runs 15 residues. The V gene end was trimmed by 5 bases and the J gene end by 4 bases; junction bases not matched to a gene: 7. The CDR3 bases are TGTGCCAGCAGTCCCCGGACAGGGTTAAATCAGCCCCAGCATTTT. Translating it yields CASSPRTGLNQPQHF.

The V call is TRBV9, the J call TRBJ2-7, with D perhaps matching TRBD2 (5 bases). V was trimmed by 0 bases and J by 1 base, leaving 8 bases between them. Germline assignment: CDR1 SGDLS and CDR2 YYNGEE. The CDR3 loop spans 14 amino acids. CDR3 amino acids: CASSVGTVSYEQYF. The CDR3 region has the DNA TGTGCCAGCAGCGTAGGGACTGTATCCTACGAGCAGTACTTC.

Notes on this clone: At the DNA level, this CDR3 is encoded by other sequences in the same sample as well. This chain joins TRBV6-5 and TRBJ2-7; TRBD2 aligns across 7 bases. J gave up 7 bases and V 5 bases, and 8 bases lay outside the gene matches. Germline CDR1 is MNHEY and CDR2 is SVGAGI. The CDR3 extends over 13 amino acids. CDR3 DNA: TGTGCCAGCAGTGCAGGGACTACCTGGGAGCAGTACTTC. Its protein is CASSAGTTWEQYF.

The J gene is TRBJ2-5, the V gene TRBV6-1; 9 bases are a match to TRBD2. The DNA end lines up better with TRBJ2-7; the J call may be wrong. The CDR3 loop spans 18 amino acids. The germline gives CDR1 MNHNS, CDR2 SASEGT. The CDR3 spells CASSEALLGAGGIYEQYF. CDR3 DNA sequence: TGTGCCAGCAGTGAAGCGCTTCTAGGAGCGGGAGGAATCTACGAGCAGTACTTC.

CDR3 DNA: TGTGCCAGCAGCTTGGTTGGACTTTCGAACACCGGGGAGCTGTTTTTT. Amino acid sequence: CASSLVGLSNTGELFF. This chain links TRBV7-3 with TRBJ2-2, with D possibly TRBD2 on 5 matching bases. The CDR3 covers 16 residues. Trimming took 3 bases from V and 0 from J, leaving 11 bases between them. The germline V gene encodes CDR1 SGHTA and CDR2 FQGTGA. Supplemented by reference TRBV7-3 and TRBJ2-2, the full variable domain reads GAGVSQTPSNKVTEKGKYVELRCDPISGHTALYWYRQSLGQGPEFLIYFQGTGAADDSGLPNDRFFAVRPEGSVSTLKIQRTERGDSAVYLCASSLVGLSNTGELFFGEGSRLTVL.

J is TRBJ1-2 and V is TRBV28; D is possibly TRBD1 (6 bases). Trimming took off 2 bases at V and 4 bases at J, with 11 bases between the two ends. The CDR3 length is 14 residues. Germline V lookup: CDR1 MDHEN, CDR2 SYDVKM. The chain's CDR3 is CASSLGGGGYGYTF. CDR3 in DNA: TGTGCCAGCAGTTTAGGGGGAGGGGGCTATGGCTACACCTTC.